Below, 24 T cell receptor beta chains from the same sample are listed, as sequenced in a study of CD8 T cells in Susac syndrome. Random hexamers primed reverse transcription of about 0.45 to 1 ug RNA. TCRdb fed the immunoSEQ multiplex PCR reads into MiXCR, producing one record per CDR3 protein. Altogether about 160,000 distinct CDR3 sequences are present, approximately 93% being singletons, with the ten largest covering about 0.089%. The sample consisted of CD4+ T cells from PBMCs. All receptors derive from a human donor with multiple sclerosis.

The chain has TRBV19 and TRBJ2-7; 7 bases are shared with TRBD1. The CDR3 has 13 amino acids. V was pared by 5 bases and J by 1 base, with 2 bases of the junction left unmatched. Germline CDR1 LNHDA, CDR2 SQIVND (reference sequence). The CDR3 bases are TGTGCCAGTAGTTACAGGGGTTCCTACGAGCAGTACTTC. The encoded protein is CASSYRGSYEQYF.

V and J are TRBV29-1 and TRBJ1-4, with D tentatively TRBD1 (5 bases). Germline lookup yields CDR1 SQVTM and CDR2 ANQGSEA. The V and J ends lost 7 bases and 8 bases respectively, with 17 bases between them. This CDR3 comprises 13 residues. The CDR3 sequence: CSASVGAGEKLFF. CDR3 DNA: TGCAGCGCTTCTGTAGGGGCCGGGGAAAAACTGTTTTTT.

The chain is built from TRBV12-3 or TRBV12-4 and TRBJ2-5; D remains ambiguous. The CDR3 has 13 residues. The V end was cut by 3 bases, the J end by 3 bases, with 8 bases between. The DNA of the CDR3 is TGTGCCAGCAGTTTTGGCAGCAAAGAGACCCAGTACTTC. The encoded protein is CASSFGSKETQYF.

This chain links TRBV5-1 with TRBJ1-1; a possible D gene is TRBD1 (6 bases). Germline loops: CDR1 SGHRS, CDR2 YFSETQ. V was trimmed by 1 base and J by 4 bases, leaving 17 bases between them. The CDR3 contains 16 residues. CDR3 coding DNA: TGCGCCAGCAGCTTGAGAGAGGGGGGGGGAGGCACTGAAGCTTTCTTT. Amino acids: CASSLREGGGGTEAFF.

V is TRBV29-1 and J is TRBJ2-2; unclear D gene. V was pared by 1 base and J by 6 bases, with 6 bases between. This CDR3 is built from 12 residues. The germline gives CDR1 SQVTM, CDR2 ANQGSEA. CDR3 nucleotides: TGCAGCGTTGAAGTGGCCTCCGGGGAGCTGTTTTTT. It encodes CSVEVASGELFF.

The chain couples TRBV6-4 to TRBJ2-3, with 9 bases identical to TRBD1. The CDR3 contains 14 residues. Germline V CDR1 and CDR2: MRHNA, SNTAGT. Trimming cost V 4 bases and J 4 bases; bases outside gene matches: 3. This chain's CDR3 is CASSVGQGPDTQYF. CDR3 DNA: TGTGCCAGCAGTGTGGGACAGGGCCCAGATACGCAGTATTTT.

CDR3 protein: CASSPSSTYEQYF. As DNA, the CDR3 is TGTGCCAGCAGCCCCTCTAGCACCTACGAGCAGTACTTC. The V and J genes are TRBV28 and TRBJ2-7; D is perhaps TRBD2 (5 bases). The V and J ends lost 6 bases and 2 bases respectively, with 11 bases between them. The CDR3 totals 13 residues. CDR1 and CDR2 (germline): MDHEN, SYDVKM.

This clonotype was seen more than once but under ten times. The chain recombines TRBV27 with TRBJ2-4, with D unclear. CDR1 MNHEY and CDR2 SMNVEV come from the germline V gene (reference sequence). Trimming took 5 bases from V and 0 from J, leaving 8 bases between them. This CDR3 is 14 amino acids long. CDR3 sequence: CASSPYLAKNIQYF. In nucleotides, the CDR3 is TGTGCCAGCAGTCCCTACCTAGCCAAAAACATTCAGTACTTC.

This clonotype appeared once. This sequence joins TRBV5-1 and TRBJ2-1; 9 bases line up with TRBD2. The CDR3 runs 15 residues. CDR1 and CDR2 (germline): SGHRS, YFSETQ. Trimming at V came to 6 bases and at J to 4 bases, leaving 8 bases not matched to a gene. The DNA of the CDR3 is TGCGCCAGCAAGTGGCGGGCGGGAGGGTACAATGAGCAGTTCTTC. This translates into CASKWRAGGYNEQFF.

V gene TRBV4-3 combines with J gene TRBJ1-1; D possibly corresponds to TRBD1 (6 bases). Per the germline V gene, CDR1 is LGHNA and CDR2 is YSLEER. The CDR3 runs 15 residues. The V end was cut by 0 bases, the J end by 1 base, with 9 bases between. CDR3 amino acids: CASSQDPGQNTEAFF. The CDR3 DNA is TGCGCCAGCAGCCAAGACCCGGGACAGAACACTGAAGCTTTCTTT.

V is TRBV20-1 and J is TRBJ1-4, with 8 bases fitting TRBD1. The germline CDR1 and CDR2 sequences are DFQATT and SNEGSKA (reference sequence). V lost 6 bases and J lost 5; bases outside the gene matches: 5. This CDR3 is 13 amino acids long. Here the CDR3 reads CSAQHRGNEKLFF. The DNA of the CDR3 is TGCAGTGCGCAACACAGGGGGAATGAAAAACTGTTTTTT.

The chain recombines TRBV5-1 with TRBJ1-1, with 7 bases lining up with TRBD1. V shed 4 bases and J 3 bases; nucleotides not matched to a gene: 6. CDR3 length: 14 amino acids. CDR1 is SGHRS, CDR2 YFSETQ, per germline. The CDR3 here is CASSRDRVYTEAFF. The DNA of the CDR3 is TGCGCCAGCAGCCGCGACAGGGTTTACACTGAAGCTTTCTTT. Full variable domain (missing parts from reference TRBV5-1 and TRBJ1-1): KAGVTQTPRYLIKTRGQQVTLSCSPISGHRSVSWYQQTPGQGLQFLFEYFSETQRNKGNFPGRFSGRQFSNSRSEMNVSTLELGDSALYLCASSRDRVYTEAFFGQGTRLTVV.

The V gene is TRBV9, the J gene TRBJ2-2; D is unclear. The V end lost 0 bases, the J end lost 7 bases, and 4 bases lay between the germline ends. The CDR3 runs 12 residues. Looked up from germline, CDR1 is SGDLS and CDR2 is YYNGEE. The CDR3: CASSVVLGELFF. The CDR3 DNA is TGTGCCAGCAGCGTAGTCCTCGGGGAGCTGTTTTTT.

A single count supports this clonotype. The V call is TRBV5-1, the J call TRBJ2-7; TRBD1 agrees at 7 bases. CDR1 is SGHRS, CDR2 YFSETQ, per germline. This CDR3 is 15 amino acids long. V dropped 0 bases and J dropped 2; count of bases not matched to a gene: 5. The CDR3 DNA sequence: TGCGCCAGCAGCTTGGCCTTGGGACAGACCTACGAGCAGTACTTC. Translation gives CASSLALGQTYEQYF.

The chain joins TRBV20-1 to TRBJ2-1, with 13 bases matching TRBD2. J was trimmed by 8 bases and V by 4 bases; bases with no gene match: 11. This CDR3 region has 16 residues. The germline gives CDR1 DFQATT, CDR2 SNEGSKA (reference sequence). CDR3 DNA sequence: TGCAGTGCTACTAGGACTAGCGGGAGTAGGGTCCATGAGCAGTTCTTC. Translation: CSATRTSGSRVHEQFF.

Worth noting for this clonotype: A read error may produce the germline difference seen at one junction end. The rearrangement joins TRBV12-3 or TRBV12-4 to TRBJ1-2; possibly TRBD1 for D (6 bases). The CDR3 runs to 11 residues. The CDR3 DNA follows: TGTGCCAGCAGTTTGGGGGACAAGAGGGACTTC. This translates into CASSLGDKRDF.

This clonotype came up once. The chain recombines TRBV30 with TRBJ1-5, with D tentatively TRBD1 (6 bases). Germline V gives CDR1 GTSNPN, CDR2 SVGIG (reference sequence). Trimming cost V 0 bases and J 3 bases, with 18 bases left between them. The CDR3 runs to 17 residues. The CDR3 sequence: CAWSVGFGGLDNQPQHF. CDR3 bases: TGTGCCTGGAGTGTGGGGTTTGGGGGCTTGGACAATCAGCCCCAGCATTTT.

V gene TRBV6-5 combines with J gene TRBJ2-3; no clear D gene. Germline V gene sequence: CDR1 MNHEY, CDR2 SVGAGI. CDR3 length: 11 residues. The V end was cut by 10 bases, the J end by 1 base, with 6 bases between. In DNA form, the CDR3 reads TGTGCCACTACGGGCACAGATACGCAGTATTTT. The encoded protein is CATTGTDTQYF.

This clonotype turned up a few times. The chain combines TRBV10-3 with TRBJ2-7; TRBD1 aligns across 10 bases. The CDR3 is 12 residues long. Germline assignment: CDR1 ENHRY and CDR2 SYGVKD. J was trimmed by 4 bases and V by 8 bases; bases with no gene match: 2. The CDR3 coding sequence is TGTGCCATCTCGGGACAGGGGTACGAGCAGTACTTC. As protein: CAISGQGYEQYF.

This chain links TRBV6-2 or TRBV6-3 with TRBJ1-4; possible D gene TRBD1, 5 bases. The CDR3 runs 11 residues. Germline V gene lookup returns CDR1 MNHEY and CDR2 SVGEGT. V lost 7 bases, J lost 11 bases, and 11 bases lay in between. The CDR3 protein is CASTGGRKLFF. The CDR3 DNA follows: TGTGCCAGCACGGGGGGTAGGAAACTGTTTTTT.

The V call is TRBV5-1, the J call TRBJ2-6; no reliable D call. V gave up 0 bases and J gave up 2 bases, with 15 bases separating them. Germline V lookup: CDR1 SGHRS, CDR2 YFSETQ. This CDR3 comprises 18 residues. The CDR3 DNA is TGCGCCAGCAGCTTGGAGGTCGGCAGCGCGGCTGGGGCCAACGTCCTGACTTTC. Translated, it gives CASSLEVGSAAGANVLTF.

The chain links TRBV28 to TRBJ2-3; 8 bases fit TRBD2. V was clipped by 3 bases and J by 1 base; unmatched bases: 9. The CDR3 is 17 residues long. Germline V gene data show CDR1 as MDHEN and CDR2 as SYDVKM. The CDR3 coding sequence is TGTGCCAGCAGTTTTTCTCTTCCGGGAGGGCGCACAGATACGCAGTATTTT. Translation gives CASSFSLPGGRTDTQYF.

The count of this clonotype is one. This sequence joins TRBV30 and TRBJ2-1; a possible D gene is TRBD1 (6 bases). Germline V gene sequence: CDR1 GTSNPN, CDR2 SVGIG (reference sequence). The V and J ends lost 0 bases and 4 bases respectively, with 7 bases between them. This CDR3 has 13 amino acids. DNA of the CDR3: TGTGCCTGGAGTGTGGGGGCTTACAATGAGCAGTTCTTC. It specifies CAWSVGAYNEQFF.

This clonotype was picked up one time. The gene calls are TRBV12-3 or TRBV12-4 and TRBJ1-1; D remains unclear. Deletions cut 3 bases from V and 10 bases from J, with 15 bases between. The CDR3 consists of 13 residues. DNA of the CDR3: TGTGCCAGCAGTTTTGAGGGAGGAAGAGTAGCTTTCTTT. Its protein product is CASSFEGGRVAFF.